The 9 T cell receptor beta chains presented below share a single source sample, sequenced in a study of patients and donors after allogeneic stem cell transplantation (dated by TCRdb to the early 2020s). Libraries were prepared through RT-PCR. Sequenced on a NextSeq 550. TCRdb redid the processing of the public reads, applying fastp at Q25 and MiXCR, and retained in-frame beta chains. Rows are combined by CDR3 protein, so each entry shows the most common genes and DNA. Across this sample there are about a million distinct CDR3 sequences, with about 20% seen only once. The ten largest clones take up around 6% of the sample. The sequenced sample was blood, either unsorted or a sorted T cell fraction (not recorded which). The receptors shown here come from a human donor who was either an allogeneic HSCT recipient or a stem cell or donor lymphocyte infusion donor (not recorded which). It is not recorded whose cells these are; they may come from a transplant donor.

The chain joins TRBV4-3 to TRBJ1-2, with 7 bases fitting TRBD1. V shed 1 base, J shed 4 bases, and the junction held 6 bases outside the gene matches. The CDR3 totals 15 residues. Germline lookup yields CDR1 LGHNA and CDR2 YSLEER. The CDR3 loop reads CASSQVTGEGYGYTF. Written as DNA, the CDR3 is TGCGCCAGCAGCCAAGTAACAGGGGAAGGCTATGGCTACACCTTC.

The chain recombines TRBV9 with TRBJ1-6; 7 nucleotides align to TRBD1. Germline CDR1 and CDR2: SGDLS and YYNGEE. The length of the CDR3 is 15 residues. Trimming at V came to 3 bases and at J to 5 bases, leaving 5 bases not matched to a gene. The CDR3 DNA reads TGTGCCAGCAGCGCGACCGGGACAGATAATTCACCCCTCCACTTT. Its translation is CASSATGTDNSPLHF.

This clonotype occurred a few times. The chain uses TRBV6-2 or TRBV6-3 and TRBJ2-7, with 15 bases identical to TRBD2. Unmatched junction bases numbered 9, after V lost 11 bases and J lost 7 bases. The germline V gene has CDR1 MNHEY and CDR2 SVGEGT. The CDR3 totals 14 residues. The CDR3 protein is CACGLAGGDLEQYF. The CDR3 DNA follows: TGTGCCTGCGGACTAGCGGGAGGGGATTTGGAGCAGTACTTC.

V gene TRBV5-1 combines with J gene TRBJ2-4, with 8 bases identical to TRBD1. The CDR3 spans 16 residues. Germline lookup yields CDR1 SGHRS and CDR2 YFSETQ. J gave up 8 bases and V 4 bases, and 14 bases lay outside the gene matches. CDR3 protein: CASSPSTRTGLDIQYF. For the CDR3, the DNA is TGCGCCAGCAGCCCTTCGACCCGGACAGGGTTGGACATTCAGTACTTC.

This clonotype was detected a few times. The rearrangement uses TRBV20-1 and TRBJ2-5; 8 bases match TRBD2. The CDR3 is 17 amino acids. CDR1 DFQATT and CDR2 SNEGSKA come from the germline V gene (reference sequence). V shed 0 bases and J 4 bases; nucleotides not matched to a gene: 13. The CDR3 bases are TGCAGTGCTAGAGACTGGATCGGAGAAGCGGGGGCAGAGACCCAGTACTTC. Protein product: CSARDWIGEAGAETQYF.

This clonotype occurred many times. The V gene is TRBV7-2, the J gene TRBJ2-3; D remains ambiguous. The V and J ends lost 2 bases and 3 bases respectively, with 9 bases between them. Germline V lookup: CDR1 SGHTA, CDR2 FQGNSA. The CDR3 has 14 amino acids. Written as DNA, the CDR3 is TGTGCCAGCAGCTTATCATGGAAGACAGATACGCAGTATTTT. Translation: CASSLSWKTDTQYF.

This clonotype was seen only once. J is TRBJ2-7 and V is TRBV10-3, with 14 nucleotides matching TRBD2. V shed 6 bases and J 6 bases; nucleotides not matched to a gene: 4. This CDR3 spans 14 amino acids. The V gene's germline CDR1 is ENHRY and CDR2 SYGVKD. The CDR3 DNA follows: TGTGCCATCAGAGGGACTAGCGGGAGTGGCGAGCAGTACTTC. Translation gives CAIRGTSGSGEQYF.

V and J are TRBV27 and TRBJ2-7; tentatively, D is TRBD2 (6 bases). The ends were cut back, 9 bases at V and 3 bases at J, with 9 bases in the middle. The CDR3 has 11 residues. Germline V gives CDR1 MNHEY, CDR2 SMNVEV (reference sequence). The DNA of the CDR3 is TGTGCCAGTGGGGGGTTCTACGAGCAGTACTTC. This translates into CASGGFYEQYF.

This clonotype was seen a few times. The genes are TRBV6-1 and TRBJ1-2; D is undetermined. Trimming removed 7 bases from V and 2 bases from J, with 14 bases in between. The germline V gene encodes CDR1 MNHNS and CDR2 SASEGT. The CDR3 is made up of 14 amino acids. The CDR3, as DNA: TGTGCCAGCACCACCCGGGTCGGAAACTATGGCTACACCTTC. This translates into CASTTRVGNYGYTF.